The sequence of this T cell receptor (beta chain) was determined in a study of cytomegalovirus exposure and HLA in healthy donors. With respect to this clone: Its antigen remains unidentified.

This PCR relied on a set of 60 Vbeta primers and 13 Jbeta primers. Profiled with immunoSEQ multiplex PCR; TCRdb holds only in-frame clones, not every one. This sample yields 150,000 or so clones, of which roughly 85% are seen a single time; around 0.96% belongs to the top ten. General study points: A missense variant in DCLRE1C was later tied to TCR beta V- and J-gene trimming.

This TCR came from a woman aged 50 to 60 in good health and CMV-seropositive. Sequencing input: PBMCs.

In nucleotides, the CDR3 is TGTGCCAGCAGGACTAGCGGGAAACTCTACGAGCAGTACTTC. Protein sequence: CASRTSGKLYEQYF. The chain carries TRBV27 and TRBJ2-7, with 11 bases fitting TRBD2. CDR1 and CDR2 (germline): MNHEY, SMNVEV (reference sequence). This CDR3 comprises 14 residues. V lost 6 bases and J lost 3; bases outside the gene matches: 4.